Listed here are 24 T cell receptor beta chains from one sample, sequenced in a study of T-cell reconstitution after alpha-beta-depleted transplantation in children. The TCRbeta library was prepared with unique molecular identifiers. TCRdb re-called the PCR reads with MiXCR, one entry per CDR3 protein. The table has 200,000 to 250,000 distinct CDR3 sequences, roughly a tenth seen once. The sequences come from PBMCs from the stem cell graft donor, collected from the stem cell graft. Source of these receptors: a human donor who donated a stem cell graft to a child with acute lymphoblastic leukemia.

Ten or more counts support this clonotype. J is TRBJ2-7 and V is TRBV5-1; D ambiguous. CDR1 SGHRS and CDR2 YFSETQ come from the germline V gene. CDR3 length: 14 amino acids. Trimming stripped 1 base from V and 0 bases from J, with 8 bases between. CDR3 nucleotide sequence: TGCGCCAGCAGCTTGAAGGGAAGCTCCTACGAGCAGTACTTC. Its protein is CASSLKGSSYEQYF.

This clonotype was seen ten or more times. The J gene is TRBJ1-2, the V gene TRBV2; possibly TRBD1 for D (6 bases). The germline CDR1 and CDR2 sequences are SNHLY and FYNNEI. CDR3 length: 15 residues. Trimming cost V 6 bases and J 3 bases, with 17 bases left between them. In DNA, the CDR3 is TGTGCCAGCAGACCTAGGGGGGGCGCTGACTATGGCTACACCTTC. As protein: CASRPRGGADYGYTF.

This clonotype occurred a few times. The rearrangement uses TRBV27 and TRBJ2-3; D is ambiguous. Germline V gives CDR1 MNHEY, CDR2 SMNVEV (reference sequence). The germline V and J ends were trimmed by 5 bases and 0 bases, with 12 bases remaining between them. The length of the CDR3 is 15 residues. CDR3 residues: CASSPQVPSTDTQYF. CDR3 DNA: TGTGCCAGCAGTCCCCAGGTCCCTAGCACAGATACGCAGTATTTT.

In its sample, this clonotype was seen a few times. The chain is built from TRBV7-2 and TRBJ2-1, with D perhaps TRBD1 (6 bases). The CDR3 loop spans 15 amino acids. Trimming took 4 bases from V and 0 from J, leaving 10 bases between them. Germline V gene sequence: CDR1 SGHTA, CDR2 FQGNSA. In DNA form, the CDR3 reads TGTGCCAGCAGCTCGGACAGTAGCTCCTACAATGAGCAGTTCTTC. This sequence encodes CASSSDSSSYNEQFF.

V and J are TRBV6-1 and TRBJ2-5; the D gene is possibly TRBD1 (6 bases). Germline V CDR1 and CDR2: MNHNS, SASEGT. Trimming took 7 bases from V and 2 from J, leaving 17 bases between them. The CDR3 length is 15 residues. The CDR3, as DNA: TGTGCCAGCACCTACGCAGGGGTGGGTCAAGAGACCCAGTACTTC. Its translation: CASTYAGVGQETQYF.

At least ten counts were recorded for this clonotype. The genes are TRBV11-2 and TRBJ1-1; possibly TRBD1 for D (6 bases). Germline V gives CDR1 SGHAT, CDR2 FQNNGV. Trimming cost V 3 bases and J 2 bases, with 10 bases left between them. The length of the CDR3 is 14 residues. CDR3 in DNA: TGTGCCAGCAGCTTGGGGACACTAAACACTGAAGCTTTCTTT. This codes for CASSLGTLNTEAFF.

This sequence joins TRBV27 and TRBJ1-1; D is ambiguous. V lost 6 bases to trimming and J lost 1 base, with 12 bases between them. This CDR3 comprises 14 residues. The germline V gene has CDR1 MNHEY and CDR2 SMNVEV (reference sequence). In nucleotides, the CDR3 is TGTGCCAGCAGGGCCGGGAACCCGAACACTGAAGCTTTCTTT. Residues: CASRAGNPNTEAFF.

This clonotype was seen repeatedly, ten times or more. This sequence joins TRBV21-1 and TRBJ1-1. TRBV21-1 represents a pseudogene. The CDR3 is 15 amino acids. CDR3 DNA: TGTGCCAGCAATAGTAGAGGCTACTTGAACACTGAAGCTTTCTTT. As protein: CASNSRGYLNTEAFF.

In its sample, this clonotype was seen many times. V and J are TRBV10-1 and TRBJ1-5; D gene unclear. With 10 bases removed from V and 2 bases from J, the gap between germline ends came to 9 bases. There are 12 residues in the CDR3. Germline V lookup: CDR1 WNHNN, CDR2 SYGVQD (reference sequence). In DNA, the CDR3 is TGCGCCACATCTCGGGGCAATCAGCCCCAGCATTTT. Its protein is CATSRGNQPQHF.

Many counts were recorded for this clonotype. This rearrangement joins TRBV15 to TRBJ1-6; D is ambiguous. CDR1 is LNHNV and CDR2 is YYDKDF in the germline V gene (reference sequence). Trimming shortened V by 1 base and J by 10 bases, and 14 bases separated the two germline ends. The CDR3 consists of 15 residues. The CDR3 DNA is TGTGCCACCAGCAGAGTTTATGAGCGGCAATCACCCCTCCACTTT. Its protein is CATSRVYERQSPLHF.

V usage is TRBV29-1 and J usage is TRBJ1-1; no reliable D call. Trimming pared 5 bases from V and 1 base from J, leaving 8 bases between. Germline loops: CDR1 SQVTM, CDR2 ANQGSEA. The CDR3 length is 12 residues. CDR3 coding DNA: TGCAGCGTTATCGAGGCGAACACTGAAGCTTTCTTT. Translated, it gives CSVIEANTEAFF.

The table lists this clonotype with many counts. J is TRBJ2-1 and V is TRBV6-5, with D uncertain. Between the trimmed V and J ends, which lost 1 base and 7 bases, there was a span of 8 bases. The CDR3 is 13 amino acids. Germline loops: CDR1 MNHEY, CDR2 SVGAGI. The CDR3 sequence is CASSYFGENEQFF. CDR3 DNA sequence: TGTGCCAGCAGTTACTTCGGTGAGAATGAGCAGTTCTTC.

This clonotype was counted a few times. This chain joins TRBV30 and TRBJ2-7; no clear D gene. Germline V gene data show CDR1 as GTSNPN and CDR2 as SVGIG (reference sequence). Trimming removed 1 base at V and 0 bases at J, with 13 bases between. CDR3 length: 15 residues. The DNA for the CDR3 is TGTGCCTGGAGTGAATTGCTGGGTAACTCCTACGAGCAGTACTTC. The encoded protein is CAWSELLGNSYEQYF.

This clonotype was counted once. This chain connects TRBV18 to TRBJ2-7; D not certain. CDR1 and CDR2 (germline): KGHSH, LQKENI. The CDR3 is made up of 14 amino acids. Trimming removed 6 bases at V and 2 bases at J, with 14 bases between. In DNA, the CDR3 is TGTGCCAGCTCGGAGAGAGAGGAAGCCTACGAGCAGTACTTC. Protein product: CASSEREEAYEQYF.

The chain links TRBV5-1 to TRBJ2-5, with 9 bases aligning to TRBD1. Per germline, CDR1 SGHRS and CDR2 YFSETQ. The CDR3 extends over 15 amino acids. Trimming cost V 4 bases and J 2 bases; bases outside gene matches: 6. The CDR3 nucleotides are TGCGCCAGCAGCCTGGGACAGGGTACTCAAGAGACCCAGTACTTC. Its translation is CASSLGQGTQETQYF. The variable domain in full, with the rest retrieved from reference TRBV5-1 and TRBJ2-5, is KAGVTQTPRYLIKTRGQQVTLSCSPISGHRSVSWYQQTPGQGLQFLFEYFSETQRNKGNFPGRFSGRQFSNSRSEMNVSTLELGDSALYLCASSLGQGTQETQYFGPGTRLLVL.

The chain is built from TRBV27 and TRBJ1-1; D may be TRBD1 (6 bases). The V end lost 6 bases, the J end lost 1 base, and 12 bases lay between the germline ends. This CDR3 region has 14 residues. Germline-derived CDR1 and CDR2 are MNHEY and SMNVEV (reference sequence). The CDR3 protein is CASSPGDSNTEAFF. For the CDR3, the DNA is TGTGCCAGCAGCCCAGGGGACTCGAACACTGAAGCTTTCTTT.

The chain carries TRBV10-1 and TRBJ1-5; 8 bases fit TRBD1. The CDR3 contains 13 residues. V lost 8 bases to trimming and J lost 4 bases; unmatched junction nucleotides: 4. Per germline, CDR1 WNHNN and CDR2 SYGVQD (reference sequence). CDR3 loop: CASQGQANQPQHF. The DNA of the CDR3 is TGCGCCAGCCAGGGACAGGCAAATCAGCCCCAGCATTTT.

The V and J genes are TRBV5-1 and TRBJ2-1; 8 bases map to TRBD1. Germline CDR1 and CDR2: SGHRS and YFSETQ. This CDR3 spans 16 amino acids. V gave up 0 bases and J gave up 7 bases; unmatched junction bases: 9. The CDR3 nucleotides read TGCGCCAGCAGCTTGGTAGCACAGGGGGTGGGGAATGAGCAGTTCTTC. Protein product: CASSLVAQGVGNEQFF.

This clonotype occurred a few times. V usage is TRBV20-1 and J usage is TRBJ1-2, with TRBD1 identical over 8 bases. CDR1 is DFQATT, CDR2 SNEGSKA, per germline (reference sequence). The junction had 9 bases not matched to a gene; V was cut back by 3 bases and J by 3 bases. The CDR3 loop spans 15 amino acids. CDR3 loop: CSASNPGQGDYGYTF. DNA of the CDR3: TGCAGTGCTAGCAACCCCGGACAGGGAGACTATGGCTACACCTTC.

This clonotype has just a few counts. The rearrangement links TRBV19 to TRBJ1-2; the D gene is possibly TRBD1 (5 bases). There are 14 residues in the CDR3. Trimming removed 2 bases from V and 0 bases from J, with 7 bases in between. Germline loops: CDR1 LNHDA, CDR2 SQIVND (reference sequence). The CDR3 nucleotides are TGTGCCAGTAGTATAATCAGGGCTAACTATGGCTACACCTTC. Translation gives CASSIIRANYGYTF.

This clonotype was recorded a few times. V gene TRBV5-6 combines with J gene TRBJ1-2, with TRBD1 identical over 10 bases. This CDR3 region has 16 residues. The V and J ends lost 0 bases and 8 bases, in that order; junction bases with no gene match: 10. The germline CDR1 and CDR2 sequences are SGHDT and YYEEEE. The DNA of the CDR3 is TGTGCCAGCAGCTTGGAGCCGACTGACAGGGGGCAAGGCTACACCTTC. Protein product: CASSLEPTDRGQGYTF.

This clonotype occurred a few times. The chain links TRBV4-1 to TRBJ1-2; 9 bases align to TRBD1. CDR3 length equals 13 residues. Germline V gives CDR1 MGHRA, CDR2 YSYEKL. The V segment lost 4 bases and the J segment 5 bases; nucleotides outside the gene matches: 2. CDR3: CASSRDREYGYTF. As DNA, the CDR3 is TGCGCCAGCAGCCGGGACAGGGAATATGGCTACACCTTC.

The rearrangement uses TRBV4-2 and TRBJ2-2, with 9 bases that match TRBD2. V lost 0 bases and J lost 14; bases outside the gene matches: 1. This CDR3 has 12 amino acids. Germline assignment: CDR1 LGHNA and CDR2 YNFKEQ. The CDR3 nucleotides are TGTGCCAGCAGCCAAGATAGCGGGGGCCTGTTTTTT. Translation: CASSQDSGGLFF.

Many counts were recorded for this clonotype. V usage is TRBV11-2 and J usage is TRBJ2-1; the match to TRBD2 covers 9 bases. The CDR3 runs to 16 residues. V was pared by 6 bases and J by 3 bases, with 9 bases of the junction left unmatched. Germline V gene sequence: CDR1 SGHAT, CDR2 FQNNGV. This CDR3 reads CASRNPGLANYNEQFF. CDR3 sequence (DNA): TGTGCCAGCAGGAATCCGGGACTAGCAAACTACAATGAGCAGTTCTTC.